This T cell receptor (beta chain) was observed in a study of blood T cell repertoires in COVID-19. The overall study: Acute and convalescent COVID-19 specimens originated in the United States, Italy and Spain. Sample material is recorded as cDNA or gDNA derived from T cells, B-cell-depleted T cells, or PBMCs.

Patients in Seattle were enrolled during active infection, then followed longitudinally. This CDR3 is built from 17 residues. Germline assignment: CDR1 SGHTA and CDR2 FQGTGA. V was cut by 3 bases and J by 3 bases, with 19 bases left in between. Authors' methods: Estimation of nucleated cell counts was performed using reference gene primer amplification. Here immunoSEQ multiplex PCR was the method, and the copy in TCRdb shows in-frame clones only, minus some. That table gives V, J and clone size, and the DNA gave D and trimming. The table lists about 190,000 clones, about 85% of them singletons, with approximately 7% in the top ten.

The chain has TRBV7-3 and TRBJ2-3; D is possibly TRBD1 (6 bases). Sequenced input: peripheral blood. The TCR comes from a man older than 75 with COVID-19, enrolled during active disease. The CDR3 coding sequence is TGTGCCAGCAGCTTCGGACAGCCTTCCCCTCGGACAGATACGCAGTATTTT. It encodes CASSFGQPSPRTDTQYF. The variable domain in full, with the rest retrieved from reference TRBV7-3 and TRBJ2-3, is GAGVSQTPSNKVTEKGKYVELRCDPISGHTALYWYRQSLGQGPEFLIYFQGTGAADDSGLPNDRFFAVRPEGSVSTLKIQRTERGDSAVYLCASSFGQPSPRTDTQYFGPGTRLTVL.